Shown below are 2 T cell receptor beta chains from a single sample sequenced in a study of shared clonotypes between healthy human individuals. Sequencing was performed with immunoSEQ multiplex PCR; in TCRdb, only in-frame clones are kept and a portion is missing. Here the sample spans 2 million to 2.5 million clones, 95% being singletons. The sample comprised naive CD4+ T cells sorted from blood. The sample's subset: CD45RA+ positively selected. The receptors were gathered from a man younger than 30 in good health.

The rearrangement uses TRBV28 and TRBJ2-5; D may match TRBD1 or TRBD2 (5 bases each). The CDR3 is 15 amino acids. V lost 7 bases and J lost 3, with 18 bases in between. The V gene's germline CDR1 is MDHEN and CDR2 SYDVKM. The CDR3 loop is CASTLPGTLKETQYF. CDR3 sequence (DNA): TGTGCCAGCACCCTACCCGGGACGCTTAAAGAGACCCAGTACTTC. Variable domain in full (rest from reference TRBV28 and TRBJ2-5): DVKVTQSSRYLVKRTGEKVFLECVQDMDHENMFWYRQDPGLGLRLIYFSYDVKMKEKGDIPEGYSVSREKKERFSLILESASTNQTSMYLCASTLPGTLKETQYFGPGTRLLVL.

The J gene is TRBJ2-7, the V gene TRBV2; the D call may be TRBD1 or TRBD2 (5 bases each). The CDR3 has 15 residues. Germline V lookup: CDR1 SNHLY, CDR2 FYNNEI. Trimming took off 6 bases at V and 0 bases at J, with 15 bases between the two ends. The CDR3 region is CASSPGAIFSYEQYF. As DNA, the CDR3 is TGTGCCAGCAGCCCCGGGGCTATCTTCTCCTACGAGCAGTACTTC.